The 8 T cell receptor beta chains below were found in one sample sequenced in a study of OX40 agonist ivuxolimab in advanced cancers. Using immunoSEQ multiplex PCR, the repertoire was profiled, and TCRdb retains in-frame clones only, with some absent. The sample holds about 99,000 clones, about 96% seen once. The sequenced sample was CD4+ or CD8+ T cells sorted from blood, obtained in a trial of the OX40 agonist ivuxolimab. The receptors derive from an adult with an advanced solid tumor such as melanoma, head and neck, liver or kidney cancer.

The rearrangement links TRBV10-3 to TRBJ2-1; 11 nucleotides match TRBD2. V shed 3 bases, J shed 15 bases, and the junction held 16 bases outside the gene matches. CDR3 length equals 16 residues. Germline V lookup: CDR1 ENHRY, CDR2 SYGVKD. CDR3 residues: CAISDPTLAGALLRFF. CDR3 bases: TGTGCCATCAGTGATCCTACACTAGCGGGAGCTCTGTTGCGGTTCTTC.

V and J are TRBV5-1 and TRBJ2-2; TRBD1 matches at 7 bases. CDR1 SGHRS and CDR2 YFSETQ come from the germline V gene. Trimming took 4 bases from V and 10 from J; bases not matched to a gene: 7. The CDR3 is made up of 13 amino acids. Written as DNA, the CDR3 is TGCGCCAGCAGCGGAACAGGGGTGGAGGAGCTGTTTTTT. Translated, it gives CASSGTGVEELFF.

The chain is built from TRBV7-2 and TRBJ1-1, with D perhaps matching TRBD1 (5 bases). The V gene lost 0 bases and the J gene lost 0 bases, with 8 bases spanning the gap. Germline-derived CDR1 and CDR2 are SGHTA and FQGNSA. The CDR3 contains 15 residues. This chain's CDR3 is CASSLAQGVNTEAFF. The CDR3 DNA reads TGTGCCAGCAGCTTAGCGCAGGGAGTGAACACTGAAGCTTTCTTT.

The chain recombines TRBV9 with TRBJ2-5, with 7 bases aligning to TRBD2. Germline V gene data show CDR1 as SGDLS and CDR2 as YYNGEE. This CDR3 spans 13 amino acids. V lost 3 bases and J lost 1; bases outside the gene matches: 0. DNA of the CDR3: TGTGCCAGCAGCGCGGGGGGCCAAGAGACCCAGTACTTC. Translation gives CASSAGGQETQYF.

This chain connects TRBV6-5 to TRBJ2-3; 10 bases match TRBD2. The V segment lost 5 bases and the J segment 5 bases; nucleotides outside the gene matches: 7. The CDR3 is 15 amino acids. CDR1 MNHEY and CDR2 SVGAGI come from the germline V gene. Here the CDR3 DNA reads TGTGCCAGCAGTGGGGCTAGCGGGGGCTTAGATACGCAGTATTTT. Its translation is CASSGASGGLDTQYF.

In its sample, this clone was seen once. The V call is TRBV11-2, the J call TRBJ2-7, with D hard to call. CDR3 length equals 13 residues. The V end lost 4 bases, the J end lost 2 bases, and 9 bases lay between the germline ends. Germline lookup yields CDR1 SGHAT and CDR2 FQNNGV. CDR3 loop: CASSSTDPYEQYF. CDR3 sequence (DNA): TGTGCCAGCAGCTCCACAGATCCCTACGAGCAGTACTTC.

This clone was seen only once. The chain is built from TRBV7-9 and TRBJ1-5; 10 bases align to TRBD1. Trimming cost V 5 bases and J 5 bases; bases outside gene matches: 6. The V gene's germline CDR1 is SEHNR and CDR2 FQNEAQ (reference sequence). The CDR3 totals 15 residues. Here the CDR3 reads CASSPPGTGDQPQHF. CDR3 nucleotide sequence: TGTGCCAGCAGCCCCCCCGGGACAGGGGATCAGCCCCAGCATTTT. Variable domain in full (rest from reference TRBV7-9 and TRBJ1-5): DTGVSQNPRHKITKRGQNVTFRCDPISEHNRLYWYRQTLGQGPEFLTYFQNEAQLEKSRLLSDRFSAERPKGSFSTLEIQRTEQGDSAMYLCASSPPGTGDQPQHFGDGTRLSIL.

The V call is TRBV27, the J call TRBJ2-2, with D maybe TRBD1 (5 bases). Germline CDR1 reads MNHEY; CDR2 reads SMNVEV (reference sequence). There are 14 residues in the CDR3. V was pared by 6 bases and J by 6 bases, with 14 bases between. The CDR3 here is CASRRLGAPGELFF. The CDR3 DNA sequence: TGTGCCAGCAGGAGATTAGGGGCCCCCGGGGAGCTGTTTTTT.